These 2 T cell receptor beta chains share one sample of origin, sequenced in a study of T-cell reconstitution after alpha-beta-depleted transplantation in children. Unique molecular identifiers were used to barcode this TCRbeta library. From the PCR reads, TCRdb called clonotypes with MiXCR, one entry per CDR3 protein. The sample contains approximately 270,000 distinct CDR3 sequences, 20% to 30% of which appear only once. Sequencing used PBMCs, mostly from graft donor cells, obtained 360 days after TCRalphabeta/CD19-depleted stem cell transplant. Source of these receptors: a female patient aged 2 to 10 who had a stem cell transplant for congenital amegakaryocytic thrombocytopenia, so the T cells may come from the graft donor.

The sample holds many counts of this clonotype. The chain is built from TRBV12-3 or TRBV12-4 and TRBJ2-7; D gene ambiguous. Trimming shortened V by 4 bases and J by 2 bases, and 6 bases separated the two germline ends. This CDR3 spans 12 amino acids. This chain's CDR3 is CASSYGPYEQYF. The CDR3 DNA is TGTGCCAGCAGTTACGGACCCTACGAGCAGTACTTC.

The chain links TRBV5-1 to TRBJ2-5, with TRBD1 identical over 11 bases. Per the germline V gene, CDR1 is SGHRS and CDR2 is YFSETQ. V gave up 4 bases and J gave up 4 bases; unmatched junction bases: 9. The CDR3 has 16 amino acids. The CDR3 spells CASSAGTGTGGETQYF. CDR3 DNA: TGCGCCAGCAGCGCTGGAACCGGGACAGGGGGAGAGACCCAGTACTTC. The variable domain in full, with the rest retrieved from reference TRBV5-1 and TRBJ2-5, is KAGVTQTPRYLIKTRGQQVTLSCSPISGHRSVSWYQQTPGQGLQFLFEYFSETQRNKGNFPGRFSGRQFSNSRSEMNVSTLELGDSALYLCASSAGTGTGGETQYFGPGTRLLVL.